The source of this T cell receptor beta chain is a study of TIL therapy for anti-PD-1-resistant metastatic lung cancer. About the research overall: Patients had a median age of 54 years (range 38-75). Overall study findings and caveats: Treatment-naive, never-smoker and oncogene-addicted patients were overrepresented in this highly selected cohort. Infused TIL clonotypes partially replaced the baseline blood repertoire, then decayed over months.

Time point specified: pre-treatment sample, taken before nivolumab and TIL therapy. Germline CDR1 MDHEN, CDR2 SYDVKM. CDR3 length: 12 residues. V lost 9 bases to trimming and J lost 4 bases; unmatched junction nucleotides: 2. This clone was seen more than once but under ten times. Its matching antigen is unknown. The immunoSEQ assay was v3. Some clones are missing from TCRdb's copy, which holds only in-frame ones; the method was immunoSEQ multiplex PCR. The sample yields about 52,000 clones, around three quarters seen once. V gene TRBV28 combines with J gene TRBJ2-7; 11 nucleotides align to TRBD2. The origin of this receptor is a woman aged 30-85 years with non-small cell lung cancer. Sequencing was performed on blood, taken at baseline. The CDR3 coding sequence is TGTGCCAGTAGCGGGAGGGGGTACGAGCAGTACTTC. This codes for CASSGRGYEQYF.